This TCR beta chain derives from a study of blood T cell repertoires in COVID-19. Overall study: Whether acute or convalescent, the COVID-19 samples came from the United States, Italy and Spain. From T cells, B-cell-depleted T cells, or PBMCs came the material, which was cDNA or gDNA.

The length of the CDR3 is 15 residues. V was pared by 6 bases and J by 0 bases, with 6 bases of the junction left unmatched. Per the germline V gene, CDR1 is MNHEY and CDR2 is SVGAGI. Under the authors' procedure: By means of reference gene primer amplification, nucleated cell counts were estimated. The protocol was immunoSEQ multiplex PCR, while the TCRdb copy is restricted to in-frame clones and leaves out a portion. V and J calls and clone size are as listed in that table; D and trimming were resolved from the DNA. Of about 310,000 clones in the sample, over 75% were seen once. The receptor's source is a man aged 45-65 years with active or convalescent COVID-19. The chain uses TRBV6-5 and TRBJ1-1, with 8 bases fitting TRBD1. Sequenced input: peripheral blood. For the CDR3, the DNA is TGTGCCAGCAGGATAGGACAGGGTTTGAACACTGAAGCTTTCTTT. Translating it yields CASRIGQGLNTEAFF.